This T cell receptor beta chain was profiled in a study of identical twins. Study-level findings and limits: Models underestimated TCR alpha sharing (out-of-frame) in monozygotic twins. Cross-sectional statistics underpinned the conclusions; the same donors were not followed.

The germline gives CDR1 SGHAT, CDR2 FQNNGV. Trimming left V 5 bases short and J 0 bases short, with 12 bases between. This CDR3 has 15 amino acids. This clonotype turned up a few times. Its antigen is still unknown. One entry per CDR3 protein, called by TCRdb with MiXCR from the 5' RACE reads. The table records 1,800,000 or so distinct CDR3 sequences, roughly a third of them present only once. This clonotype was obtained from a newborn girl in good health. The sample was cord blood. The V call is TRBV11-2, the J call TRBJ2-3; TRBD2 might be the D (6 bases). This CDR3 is CASSVLAASTDTQYF. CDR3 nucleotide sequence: TGTGCCAGCAGCGTACTAGCCGCTAGCACAGATACGCAGTATTTT.